This TCR beta chain was identified during a study of OX40 agonist ivuxolimab in advanced cancers. The study's findings and limits: The study found that CD8+ T cells averaged more expanded clones than CD4+. Certain nonresponding patients likewise had low normalized T-cell clonal expansion.

Generated by immunoSEQ multiplex PCR, the TCRdb table keeps only in-frame clones and is missing some. The sample shows about 60,000 clones, approximately 90% of them seen only once. CDR1 and CDR2 (germline): LNHDA, SQIVND (reference sequence). This CDR3 has 14 residues. The V end was cut by 11 bases, the J end by 5 bases, with 21 bases between. A word on this clone: The antigen is unknown.

This chain uses TRBV19 with TRBJ2-5; D may match TRBD1 or TRBD2 (5 bases each). This TCR was recovered from an adult with an advanced solid tumor such as melanoma, head and neck, liver or kidney cancer. The specimen was CD4+ or CD8+ T cells sorted from blood, collected in a trial of the OX40 agonist ivuxolimab. CDR3 in amino acids: CAAGSGRAVETQYF. The CDR3 DNA sequence: TGTGCCGCCGGAAGCGGCAGGGCTGTTGAGACCCAGTACTTC.